This TCR beta chain derives from a study of cytotoxic CD8 clonotypes in ibrutinib-treated CLL. Study overall: The group held over nine relapsed/refractory and around 15 treatment-naive patients, with some 17 IGHV unmutated.

The method was immunoSEQ multiplex PCR; TCRdb's version includes in-frame clones alone and lacks a portion of them. The profile shows about 140,000 clones, more than 70% of them singletons. Remarks on this clone: Antigen specificity is unknown.

This CDR3 contains 14 residues. V gave up 0 bases and J gave up 1 base, with 5 bases separating them. The germline gives CDR1 SGHDN, CDR2 FVKESK. Study findings and constraints: Sampling schedules were unmatched across sustained-remission and progressing patients. Contraction or stability on treatment was seen for public clonotypes, which were uncommon.

This TCR derives from a human donor with chronic lymphocytic leukemia. The material was PBMCs, obtained after 36 months of ibrutinib treatment. The genes are TRBV14 and TRBJ2-3; D is uncertain. The CDR3 DNA is TGTGCCAGCAGCCAAGATCAGGGCACAGATACGCAGTATTTT. Amino acids: CASSQDQGTDTQYF.